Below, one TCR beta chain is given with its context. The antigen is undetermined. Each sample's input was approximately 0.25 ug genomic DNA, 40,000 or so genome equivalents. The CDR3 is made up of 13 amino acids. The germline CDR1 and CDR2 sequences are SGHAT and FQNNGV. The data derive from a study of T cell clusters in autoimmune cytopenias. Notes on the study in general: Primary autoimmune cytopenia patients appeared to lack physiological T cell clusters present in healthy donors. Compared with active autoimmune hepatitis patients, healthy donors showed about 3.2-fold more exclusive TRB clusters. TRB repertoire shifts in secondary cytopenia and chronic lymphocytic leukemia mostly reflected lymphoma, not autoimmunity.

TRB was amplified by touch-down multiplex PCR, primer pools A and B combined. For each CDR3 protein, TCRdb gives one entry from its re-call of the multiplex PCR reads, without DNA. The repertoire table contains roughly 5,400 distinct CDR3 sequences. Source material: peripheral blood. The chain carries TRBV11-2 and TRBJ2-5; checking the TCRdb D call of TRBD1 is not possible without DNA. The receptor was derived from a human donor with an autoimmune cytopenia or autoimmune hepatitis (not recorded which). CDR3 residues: CASSPPVQETQYF.